The subject of this entry is one T cell receptor beta chain. The data stem from a study of blood T cells in healthy people across ages. Each donor's blood draw was roughly 10 milliliters of peripheral blood. The germline V gene has CDR1 DFQATT and CDR2 SNEGSKA (reference sequence). Trimming left V 6 bases short and J 3 bases short, with 17 bases between. There are 14 residues in the CDR3. A second PCR, run for roughly 7 to 12 cycles, used a sample-barcoded 5' primer plus a J-beta primer mix. TCRdb fed the 5' RACE reads into MiXCR, producing one record per CDR3 protein. The sample includes roughly 900,000 distinct CDR3 sequences, around 48% of them seen just once.

The J gene is TRBJ1-2, the V gene TRBV20-1, with D possibly being TRBD1 (6 bases). Sequencing input: blood. The source is a young man in good health. The CDR3 here is CSALATGGYYGYTF. CDR3 nucleotide sequence: TGCAGTGCCCTGGCGACAGGAGGGTACTATGGCTACACCTTC.